Listed here are 5 T cell receptor beta chains from one sample, sequenced in a study of cytomegalovirus exposure and HLA in healthy donors. Use of 60 Vbeta and 13 Jbeta primers characterized the PCR. Produced via immunoSEQ multiplex PCR; TCRdb's table is partial and in-frame only. The table has 95,000 to 150,000 clones, around 80% seen once. Specimen: PBMCs. These TCRs come from a man in his forties or fifties in good health and CMV-seronegative.

This chain links TRBV5-1 with TRBJ1-2, with TRBD1 identical over 11 bases. The trim removed 4 bases at V and 8 bases at J, leaving 10 bases unmatched. CDR3 length equals 15 residues. Germline values: CDR1 SGHRS, CDR2 YFSETQ. The CDR3 DNA is TGCGCCAGCAGCCTCGGGACAGGGGGTCCTTTGGGCTACACCTTC. Translated, it gives CASSLGTGGPLGYTF.

The rearrangement uses TRBV6-1 and TRBJ1-1; D remains unclear. The germline V and J ends were trimmed by 7 bases and 1 base, with 13 bases remaining between them. Germline CDR1 is MNHNS and CDR2 is SASEGT. The CDR3 contains 14 residues. CDR3 DNA: TGTGCCAGCAATATGAGGACTCAGAACACTGAAGCTTTCTTT. Translating it yields CASNMRTQNTEAFF.

The chain employs TRBV4-2 and TRBJ2-1; TRBD2 is a possible D gene (9 bases). The CDR3 length is 19 residues. Per germline, CDR1 LGHNA and CDR2 YNFKEQ. V was shortened by 4 bases and J by 1 base, with 23 bases between the two germline ends. DNA of the CDR3: TGTGCCAGCAGCCCTCGAGCAGCGGGAGGACAGGGATCCTACAATGAGCAGTTCTTC. Translated, it gives CASSPRAAGGQGSYNEQFF.

The V and J genes are TRBV5-1 and TRBJ2-2, with 8 bases identical to TRBD1. CDR3 length: 15 amino acids. The J segment lost 4 bases and the V segment lost 0 bases, leaving 2 bases of the junction unmatched. Looked up from germline, CDR1 is SGHRS and CDR2 is YFSETQ. The CDR3 is CASSLDGTGTGELFF. The CDR3, as DNA: TGCGCCAGCAGCTTGGATGGGACAGGCACCGGGGAGCTGTTTTTT.

V usage is TRBV28 and J usage is TRBJ2-7; TRBD1 matches 7 bases. After removal of 6 bases from V and 2 bases from J, the junction contained 1 base not matched to a gene. Germline CDR1 MDHEN, CDR2 SYDVKM. The CDR3 runs to 12 residues. CDR3: CASSGQAYEQYF. CDR3 DNA sequence: TGTGCCAGCAGCGGACAGGCCTACGAGCAGTACTTC.